The 20 T cell receptor beta chains in this list originate from one sample, sequenced in a study of shared clonotypes between healthy human individuals (dated by TCRdb to about 2020). The library was produced with the immunoSEQ multiplex PCR assay. Here the immuneACCESS table is served through TCRdb, limited to in-frame sequences with V and J called. Missing clones are a known gap in these copies; in checked studies unresolved V genes cover under half, and the rest lacks a known reason. Across this sample there are some 1.5 million clones, with 95% to 99% seen only once. Around 0.47% of the sample comes from the top ten. The sequencing input was naive CD4+ T cells sorted from blood. The cell subset or site label on this specimen signifies: CD45RA+ positively selected. The receptor source for this set is a man aged 25 to 40 in good health.

The chain recombines TRBV6-5 with TRBJ1-1; no clear D gene. This CDR3 has 13 amino acids. Germline assignment: CDR1 MNHEY and CDR2 SVGAGI. Trimming left V 7 bases short and J 4 bases short, with 13 bases between. The CDR3 here is CASTPVWTTEAFF. The CDR3 DNA follows: TGTGCCAGCACCCCTGTTTGGACCACTGAAGCTTTCTTT.

V is TRBV28 and J is TRBJ1-5, with a possible D match to TRBD1 (6 bases). The germline gives CDR1 MDHEN, CDR2 SYDVKM. V dropped 6 bases and J dropped 1 base, with 22 bases sitting between them. There are 18 residues in the CDR3. In nucleotides, the CDR3 is TGTGCCAGCAGCTGGGGGACACTCGGGGGAGTAAGCAATCAGCCCCAGCATTTT. Its translation: CASSWGTLGGVSNQPQHF.

The V call is TRBV2, the J call TRBJ2-3, with D unresolved. Germline assignment: CDR1 SNHLY and CDR2 FYNNEI. With 6 bases removed from V and 4 bases from J, the gap between germline ends came to 8 bases. The CDR3 is 12 residues long. Here the CDR3 reads CASRQEADTQYF. In DNA form, the CDR3 reads TGTGCCAGCAGGCAAGAGGCAGATACGCAGTATTTT.

The rearrangement links TRBV10-3 to TRBJ2-1, with 7 bases identical to TRBD2. V gave up 0 bases and J gave up 4 bases; unmatched junction bases: 6. This CDR3 spans 16 amino acids. Per the germline V gene, CDR1 is ENHRY and CDR2 is SYGVKD. CDR3 in amino acids: CAISESSSGLYNEQFF. In nucleotides, the CDR3 is TGTGCCATCAGTGAGTCATCTAGCGGATTATACAATGAGCAGTTCTTC.

The chain uses TRBV12-5 and TRBJ2-3; no clear D. Germline V CDR1 and CDR2: LGHNT, FRNRAP. The V end lost 2 bases, the J end lost 4 bases, and 7 bases lay between the germline ends. CDR3 length equals 13 residues. CDR3 in amino acids: CASGLSWADTQYF. CDR3 DNA: TGTGCTAGTGGTTTGTCCTGGGCAGATACGCAGTATTTT.

The V gene is TRBV9, the J gene TRBJ2-1; a possible D gene is TRBD2 (6 bases). The CDR3 extends over 15 amino acids. V was pared by 0 bases and J by 2 bases, with 9 bases between. In germline, CDR1 is SGDLS, CDR2 YYNGEE. CDR3 coding DNA: TGTGCCAGCAGCGTAGTGGAGGGTCCCTACAATGAGCAGTTCTTC. This translates into CASSVVEGPYNEQFF. The variable domain in full, completed from reference TRBV9 and TRBJ2-1, reads DSGVTQTPKHLITATGQRVTLRCSPRSGDLSVYWYQQSLDQGLQFLIQYYNGEERAKGNILERFSAQQFPDLHSELNLSSLELGDSALYFCASSVVEGPYNEQFFGPGTRLTVL.

This chain links TRBV12-5 with TRBJ2-2; D is perhaps TRBD2 (6 bases). The CDR3 spans 14 residues. The V end was cut by 8 bases, the J end by 6 bases, with 16 bases between. Germline V lookup: CDR1 LGHNT, CDR2 FRNRAP. DNA of the CDR3: TGTGCTAGTCGGGGGACCCAAAATGCCGGGGAGCTGTTTTTT. Translation: CASRGTQNAGELFF. Supplemented by reference TRBV12-5 and TRBJ2-2, the full variable domain reads DARVTQTPRHKVTEMGQEVTMRCQPILGHNTVFWYRQTMMQGLELLAYFRNRAPLDDSGMPKDRFSAEMPDATLATLKIQPSEPRDSAVYFCASRGTQNAGELFFGEGSRLTVL.

This chain uses TRBV7-9 with TRBJ2-1, with TRBD1 as a possible D gene (6 bases). CDR3 length equals 16 residues. Trimming shortened V by 5 bases and J by 4 bases, and 18 bases separated the two germline ends. CDR1 and CDR2 from the germline V gene are SEHNR and FQNEAQ (reference sequence). The CDR3 bases are TGTGCCAGCAGCCCAAAAGCCCGGACAGCATACAATGAGCAGTTCTTC. It translates to CASSPKARTAYNEQFF.

The V and J genes are TRBV7-9 and TRBJ2-1; TRBD1 aligns across 9 bases. Germline V gene sequence: CDR1 SEHNR, CDR2 FQNEAQ (reference sequence). The J segment lost 4 bases and the V segment lost 5 bases, leaving 6 bases of the junction unmatched. The CDR3 is 15 amino acids. For the CDR3, the DNA is TGTGCCAGCAGCACCGGGACAGGGATATACAATGAGCAGTTCTTC. It translates to CASSTGTGIYNEQFF.

The V and J genes are TRBV7-9 and TRBJ2-3; tentatively, D is TRBD2 (5 bases). V was clipped by 5 bases and J by 0 bases, with 15 bases between them. Germline V gene sequence: CDR1 SEHNR, CDR2 FQNEAQ (reference sequence). The CDR3 extends over 16 amino acids. As DNA, the CDR3 is TGTGCCAGCAGCCCGCGACTATCGACTAGCACAGATACGCAGTATTTT. This encodes CASSPRLSTSTDTQYF.

The chain recombines TRBV5-5 with TRBJ1-1; no reliable D call. The V gene lost 0 bases and the J gene lost 4 bases, with 13 bases spanning the gap. The CDR3 totals 15 residues. The germline CDR1 and CDR2 sequences are SGHKS and YYEKEE (reference sequence). Here the CDR3 reads CASSLGLGLGTEAFF. In nucleotides, the CDR3 is TGTGCCAGCAGCTTGGGATTAGGGTTGGGCACTGAAGCTTTCTTT.

Regarding this clone: Distinct nucleotide sequences in the sample also encode this CDR3. The chain links TRBV2 to TRBJ2-7; the D gene could be TRBD1 or TRBD2 (5 bases each). V was cut by 9 bases and J by 4 bases, with 13 bases left in between. This CDR3 has 12 residues. Germline V CDR1 and CDR2: SNHLY, FYNNEI. CDR3 region: CASRTGGYEQYF. In nucleotides, the CDR3 is TGTGCCAGTCGAACAGGAGGTTACGAGCAGTACTTC.

The chain employs TRBV19 and TRBJ2-3; D perhaps matches TRBD2 (7 bases). The V end lost 4 bases, the J end lost 6 bases, and 14 bases lay between the germline ends. The CDR3 covers 14 residues. Germline V gives CDR1 LNHDA, CDR2 SQIVND (reference sequence). The CDR3 sequence is CASSTRGRGDTQYF. DNA of the CDR3: TGTGCCAGTAGTACCCGTGGGAGGGGGGATACGCAGTATTTT.

V and J are TRBV11-1 and TRBJ2-7; the match to TRBD2 covers 9 bases. CDR1 is SGHAT, CDR2 FQDESV, per germline (reference sequence). The CDR3 has 16 amino acids. Unmatched junction bases numbered 10, after V lost 0 bases and J lost 7 bases. Written as DNA, the CDR3 is TGTGCCAGCAGCTTAGCCGTGATAGCGGGAGTTGAGGAGCAGTACTTC. It codes for CASSLAVIAGVEEQYF.

This clone was seen a single time. The gene calls are TRBV7-2 and TRBJ2-2, with 7 bases fitting TRBD2. Germline assignment: CDR1 SGHTA and CDR2 FQGNSA. Trimming took 2 bases from V and 5 from J; bases not matched to a gene: 5. CDR3 length: 15 residues. CDR3 protein: CASSLRTSETGELFF. The CDR3 region has the DNA TGTGCCAGCAGCTTAAGGACTAGTGAGACCGGGGAGCTGTTTTTT.

The rearrangement joins TRBV6-1 to TRBJ2-1; D is unresolved. The ends were cut back, 6 bases at V and 5 bases at J, with 8 bases in the middle. Germline lookup yields CDR1 MNHNS and CDR2 SASEGT. The CDR3 spans 12 residues. The DNA for the CDR3 is TGTGCCAGCAGGACGACAAACAATGAGCAGTTCTTC. The encoded protein is CASRTTNNEQFF.

This clone was seen only once. The chain carries TRBV5-4 and TRBJ1-3, with a tentative D call TRBD1 (6 bases). The CDR3 contains 16 residues. V was trimmed by 4 bases and J by 0 bases, leaving 14 bases between them. Germline CDR1 and CDR2: SGHNT and YYREEE (reference sequence). The CDR3 region is CASSPGGASSGNTIYF. The CDR3, as DNA: TGTGCCAGCAGCCCCGGGGGGGCGAGCTCTGGAAACACCATATATTTT.

This clone has just one count. The genes are TRBV5-1 and TRBJ2-5; 12 bases line up with TRBD2. This CDR3 is 17 amino acids long. The V segment lost 0 bases and the J segment 2 bases; nucleotides outside the gene matches: 5. Germline assignment: CDR1 SGHRS and CDR2 YFSETQ. The CDR3 coding sequence is TGCGCCAGCAGCTTGGCGCTAGCGGGAGGGTTTCAAGAGACCCAGTACTTC. Its protein is CASSLALAGGFQETQYF.

This rearrangement joins TRBV5-4 to TRBJ1-2; D call uncertain. Trimming took off 0 bases at V and 2 bases at J, with 11 bases between the two ends. The CDR3 runs 15 residues. Germline V gives CDR1 SGHNT, CDR2 YYREEE (reference sequence). CDR3 loop: CASSLASRPNYGYTF. The CDR3 nucleotides read TGTGCCAGCAGCTTGGCCAGCAGACCCAACTATGGCTACACCTTC.

The CDR3 region is CASSRTGEGYTF. CDR3 in DNA: TGTGCCAGCAGCCGGACAGGGGAAGGCTACACCTTC. The rearrangement joins TRBV7-6 to TRBJ1-2; 9 nucleotides line up with TRBD1. CDR3 length equals 12 residues. The J segment lost 8 bases and the V segment lost 5 bases, leaving 3 bases of the junction unmatched. Germline-derived CDR1 and CDR2 are SGHVS and FNYEAQ.